The 21 T cell receptor beta chains reported below all come from one sample, sequenced in a study of OX40 agonist ivuxolimab in advanced cancers. TCRdb's copy holds only in-frame clones and misses some; the assay was immunoSEQ multiplex PCR. Of 67,000 or so clones in the sample, 80% to 90% were seen once. Sequencing used CD4+ or CD8+ T cells sorted from blood, obtained in a trial of the OX40 agonist ivuxolimab. All receptors come from an adult with an advanced solid tumor such as melanoma, head and neck, liver or kidney cancer.

The chain recombines TRBV21-1 with TRBJ1-5; TRBD1 was called by the table and not checked on the DNA. TRBV21-1 counts as a pseudogene. This CDR3 is built from 17 residues. CDR3 sequence reads: CASSEIPWTGGSQPQHF. The DNA of the CDR3 is TGTGCCAGCAGCGAAATCCCCTGGACAGGGGGCAGTCAGCCCCAGCATTTT.

The J gene is TRBJ2-7, the V gene TRBV11-2, with D possibly matching TRBD1 (5 bases). The CDR3 has 14 residues. Germline CDR1 is SGHAT and CDR2 is FQNNGV. V was shortened by 1 base and J by 3 bases, with 10 bases between the two germline ends. Written as DNA, the CDR3 is TGTGCCAGCAGCTTAGGTAGACAGAACTACGAGCAGTACTTC. This encodes CASSLGRQNYEQYF.

CDR3 protein: CASSLTNRVGGELFF. CDR3 in DNA: TGTGCCAGCAGCTTAACCAACAGGGTTGGCGGGGAGCTGTTTTTT. The genes are TRBV7-3 and TRBJ2-2; D perhaps matches TRBD1 (6 bases). This CDR3 has 15 residues. The germline V and J ends were trimmed by 0 bases and 7 bases, with 12 bases remaining between them. CDR1 is SGHTA, CDR2 FQGTGA, per germline.

The chain employs TRBV6-1 and TRBJ2-3; 8 bases match TRBD1. The CDR3 is 13 amino acids. Trimming removed 6 bases from V and 4 bases from J; junction bases left unmatched: 3. Looked up from germline, CDR1 is MNHNS and CDR2 is SASEGT. This chain's CDR3 is CASSLRGPDTQYF. The CDR3 nucleotides are TGTGCCAGCAGCCTCAGGGGGCCAGATACGCAGTATTTT.

The V gene is TRBV6-4, the J gene TRBJ2-3, with D hard to call. The V gene's germline CDR1 is MRHNA and CDR2 SNTAGT. V was trimmed by 2 bases and J by 3 bases, leaving 12 bases between them. There are 15 residues in the CDR3. The CDR3 is CASSDESGPTDTQYF. The CDR3 DNA is TGTGCCAGCAGTGACGAGTCGGGTCCGACAGATACGCAGTATTTT.

The rearrangement links TRBV29-1 to TRBJ1-4, with D possibly being TRBD1 (6 bases). V lost 0 bases and J lost 6, with 11 bases in between. Germline V CDR1 and CDR2: SQVTM, ANQGSEA. CDR3 size: 14 residues. The CDR3 is CSVEDRPGDEKLFF. The CDR3 bases are TGCAGCGTTGAAGATCGTCCAGGGGATGAAAAACTGTTTTTT.

This sequence joins TRBV2 and TRBJ1-2; D is uncertain. Germline V gene lookup returns CDR1 SNHLY and CDR2 FYNNEI. The V and J ends lost 2 bases and 1 base respectively, with 5 bases between them. The CDR3 runs 13 residues. The CDR3 protein is CASSETYNYGYTF. CDR3 sequence (DNA): TGTGCCAGCAGTGAAACTTATAACTATGGCTACACCTTC. Filled out from reference TRBV2 and TRBJ1-2, the complete variable domain reads EPEVTQTPSHQVTQMGQEVILRCVPISNHLYFYWYRQILGQKVEFLVSFYNNEISEKSEIFDDQFSVERPDGSNFTLKIRSTKLEDSAMYFCASSETYNYGYTFGSGTRLTVV.

This chain connects TRBV6-6 to TRBJ1-1, with no clear D. V dropped 5 bases and J dropped 3 bases, with 7 bases sitting between them. This CDR3 comprises 12 residues. Germline V lookup: CDR1 MNHNY, CDR2 SVGAGI (reference sequence). In DNA form, the CDR3 reads TGTGCCAGCAGTCCTATTTACACTGAAGCTTTCTTT. This sequence encodes CASSPIYTEAFF.

The V gene is TRBV2, the J gene TRBJ2-1; the match to TRBD2 covers 12 bases. The CDR3 covers 17 residues. Germline V gives CDR1 SNHLY, CDR2 FYNNEI. V gave up 6 bases and J gave up 6 bases; unmatched junction bases: 12. The CDR3 loop is CASSPRRLAGGVNEQFF. CDR3 nucleotide sequence: TGTGCCAGCAGCCCTCGGCGGCTAGCGGGGGGGGTCAATGAGCAGTTCTTC. Full variable domain (outside the CDR3, taken from reference TRBV2 and TRBJ2-1): EPEVTQTPSHQVTQMGQEVILRCVPISNHLYFYWYRQILGQKVEFLVSFYNNEISEKSEIFDDQFSVERPDGSNFTLKIRSTKLEDSAMYFCASSPRRLAGGVNEQFFGPGTRLTVL.

This sequence joins TRBV28 and TRBJ1-5; D not resolved. CDR3 length equals 16 residues. Germline V gene data show CDR1 as MDHEN and CDR2 as SYDVKM. V was cut by 1 base and J by 5 bases, with 15 bases left in between. In nucleotides, the CDR3 is TGTGCCAGCAGTTTATTCCGAAGGGTACGGGATCAGCCCCAGCATTTT. It specifies CASSLFRRVRDQPQHF.

This rearrangement joins TRBV11-2 to TRBJ2-7; TRBD1 matches at 7 bases. The CDR3 sequence is 12 residues long. In germline, CDR1 is SGHAT, CDR2 FQNNGV. Germline trimming cut 5 bases from V and 3 bases from J; bases unmatched to any gene: 1. The DNA for the CDR3 is TGTGCCAGCAGCCCAGGGGGCTACGAGCAGTACTTC. Amino acids: CASSPGGYEQYF. Full variable domain (missing parts from reference TRBV11-2 and TRBJ2-7): EAGVAQSPRYKIIEKRQSVAFWCNPISGHATLYWYQQILGQGPKLLIQFQNNGVVDDSQLPKDRFSAERLKGVDSTLKIQPAKLEDSAVYLCASSPGGYEQYFGPGTRLTVT.

The rearrangement links TRBV5-1 to TRBJ2-3; a weak D match, TRBD1 (5 bases). Germline V gene data show CDR1 as SGHRS and CDR2 as YFSETQ. The CDR3 has 14 amino acids. The CDR3 bases are TGCGCAGGGGCGGCTGGGGAAAGCACAGATACGCAGTATTTT. It specifies CAGAAGESTDTQYF.

V gene TRBV2 combines with J gene TRBJ2-2, with 7 positions matching TRBD1. Germline CDR1 reads SNHLY; CDR2 reads FYNNEI. J gave up 6 bases and V 6 bases, and 4 bases lay outside the gene matches. The CDR3 is 13 residues long. The CDR3 loop reads CASRQGLAGELFF. In nucleotides, the CDR3 is TGTGCCAGCAGACAGGGGTTAGCCGGGGAGCTGTTTTTT.

The chain recombines TRBV5-1 with TRBJ1-1; 7 bases line up with TRBD1. V was pared by 1 base and J by 0 bases, with 0 bases of the junction left unmatched. This CDR3 region has 14 residues. Germline assignment: CDR1 SGHRS and CDR2 YFSETQ. The CDR3 is CASSLTGVNTEAFF. The DNA for the CDR3 is TGCGCCAGCAGCTTGACAGGGGTGAACACTGAAGCTTTCTTT.

The sample holds one count of this clone. The genes are TRBV7-9 and TRBJ1-2, with D unresolved. The germline gives CDR1 SEHNR, CDR2 FQNEAQ (reference sequence). Trimming cost V 5 bases and J 4 bases, with 11 bases left between them. The CDR3 runs 13 residues. CDR3 loop: CASSLAHGYGYTF. The CDR3 region has the DNA TGTGCCAGCAGCCTCGCGCACGGCTATGGCTACACCTTC.

The chain employs TRBV9 and TRBJ2-3; TRBD1 or TRBD2 may be the D gene (6 bases each). The CDR3 contains 15 residues. In germline, CDR1 is SGDLS, CDR2 YYNGEE. Trimming took 6 bases from V and 0 from J, leaving 14 bases between them. The CDR3 loop reads CASTQGGLSTDTQYF. CDR3 nucleotides: TGTGCCAGCACCCAAGGGGGGCTGAGCACAGATACGCAGTATTTT.

The count of this clone is one. The chain is built from TRBV6-6 and TRBJ1-5; D not certain. CDR1 and CDR2 (germline): MNHNY, SVGAGI (reference sequence). Trimming removed 7 bases at V and 2 bases at J, with 15 bases between. This CDR3 spans 15 amino acids. The CDR3 DNA follows: TGTGCCAGCAATACTGGTGGCGCGGGCAATCAGCCCCAGCATTTT. Encoded protein: CASNTGGAGNQPQHF.

The rearrangement joins TRBV5-1 to TRBJ1-1; 7 bases agree with TRBD1. Trimming removed 7 bases from V and 0 bases from J; junction bases left unmatched: 6. Germline V gene data show CDR1 as SGHRS and CDR2 as YFSETQ. CDR3 length: 14 amino acids. CDR3 nucleotide sequence: TGCGCCAGCGCCAGGGGGTTAGTGAACACTGAAGCTTTCTTT. As protein: CASARGLVNTEAFF.

The rearrangement joins TRBV11-2 to TRBJ1-2, with D unclear. V was cut by 0 bases and J by 3 bases, with 11 bases left in between. There are 15 residues in the CDR3. From germline, CDR1 is SGHAT and CDR2 FQNNGV. The CDR3 sequence: CASSLDRAADYGYTF. The CDR3 coding sequence is TGTGCCAGCAGCTTAGATAGGGCGGCCGACTATGGCTACACCTTC.

This chain connects TRBV4-3 to TRBJ2-3; no clear D gene. Germline CDR1 LGHNA, CDR2 YSLEER. The CDR3 contains 13 residues. V shed 3 bases and J shed 2 bases, with 6 bases lying between them. The CDR3 is CASSQRNTDTQYF. The CDR3 nucleotides read TGCGCCAGCAGCCAGCGAAACACAGATACGCAGTATTTT.

The chain links TRBV19 to TRBJ1-1, with D perhaps TRBD1 (5 bases). Germline CDR1 and CDR2: LNHDA and SQIVND (reference sequence). The CDR3 totals 14 residues. V was cut by 1 base and J by 4 bases, with 10 bases left in between. The CDR3 DNA is TGTGCCAGTAGTATAGTTGGGGGGTTCACTGAAGCTTTCTTT. Its protein is CASSIVGGFTEAFF.